The 9 T cell receptor beta chains listed next were all sequenced from one sample in a study of T cells expressing NK-cell markers. After re-calling the 5' RACE reads, TCRdb lists one entry per CDR3 protein, DNA absent. The sample's table shows around 280,000 distinct CDR3 sequences. The sequencing input was blood T cells: a sorted CD56 or NKG2C T cell subset, CD4+ or CD8+ T cells, or bulk PBMC T cells (not recorded which). Every receptor here comes from a man aged 18-30 years in good health.

This chain uses TRBV7-8 with TRBJ1-1. Germline assignment: CDR1 SGHVS and CDR2 FQNEAQ. The CDR3 has 15 amino acids. The CDR3 spells CASSLVGIMNTEAFF.

J is TRBJ2-3 and V is TRBV12-3 or TRBV12-4; TCRdb returns TRBD2, unconfirmable since there is no DNA. The length of the CDR3 is 20 residues. The CDR3 region is CASSLWVSYGRAIRADTQYF.

The chain joins TRBV3-1 to TRBJ2-2. Germline V gene data show CDR1 as LGHDT and CDR2 as YNNKEL (reference sequence). The CDR3 has 13 amino acids. The CDR3 loop reads CASSPKWGGELFF.

This chain links TRBV11-2 with TRBJ1-5; the TCRdb call, TRBD1, lacks DNA for checking. The CDR3 length is 14 residues. Germline CDR1 is SGHAT and CDR2 is FQNNGV. CDR3 amino acids: CASSPLMGTQPQHF.

V gene TRBV2 combines with J gene TRBJ2-1; with no DNA, the TCRdb D assignment of TRBD2 cannot be verified. Germline V gene data show CDR1 as SNHLY and CDR2 as FYNNEI. The CDR3 runs to 15 residues. The CDR3: CASSGTSGRNNEQFF.

The chain uses TRBV12-3 or TRBV12-4 and TRBJ1-3. The length of the CDR3 is 14 residues. The CDR3 loop reads CASSLHSSGNTIYF.

This chain joins TRBV27 and TRBJ1-4; TCRdb's D call of TRBD1 is untestable without DNA. This CDR3 comprises 13 residues. CDR1 is MNHEY and CDR2 is SMNVEV in the germline V gene (reference sequence). CDR3 sequence: CASRRGVREKLFF.

The J gene is TRBJ2-1, the V gene TRBV3-1; as DNA is missing, the TRBD2 call by TCRdb cannot be tested. Germline V gene sequence: CDR1 LGHDT, CDR2 YNNKEL (reference sequence). The CDR3 sequence is 13 residues long. The CDR3 loop reads CASSQTMETRAFF.

The chain employs TRBV7-2 and TRBJ1-1; TCRdb designates TRBD1, a call that cannot be tested without DNA. Germline V CDR1 and CDR2: SGHTA, FQGNSA. The CDR3 totals 11 residues. The CDR3: CASSLQGAAFF.